This T cell receptor (beta chain) was sequenced for a study of cytomegalovirus exposure and HLA in healthy donors. This clone was observed once. What it recognizes is unknown. Overall study results and limits: The dataset shows that most TCR sequences were rare, while some public TCRs occurred in many donors. Some TCR beta chains (164 of them) were listed as cytomegalovirus-associated.

TCRdb keeps only in-frame clones here, not all; method: immunoSEQ multiplex PCR. The sample yields more than 95,000 clones, 75% to 90% seen once. The junction had 12 bases not matched to a gene; V was cut back by 6 bases and J by 10 bases. This CDR3 has 15 amino acids. Germline V gene sequence: CDR1 MNHEY, CDR2 SVGAGI. Separate from the approximately 700-subject first cohort was the roughly 130-subject validation cohort, to which the donors belonged. The chain carries TRBV6-5 and TRBJ1-6; 7 bases align to TRBD1. This receptor was taken from a woman between 18 and 30 years old in good health and CMV-seronegative. The sequencing input was PBMCs. The CDR3 sequence is CASSPTGTAFSPLHF. The CDR3 DNA reads TGTGCCAGCAGCCCCACCGGGACAGCCTTCTCACCCCTCCACTTT.